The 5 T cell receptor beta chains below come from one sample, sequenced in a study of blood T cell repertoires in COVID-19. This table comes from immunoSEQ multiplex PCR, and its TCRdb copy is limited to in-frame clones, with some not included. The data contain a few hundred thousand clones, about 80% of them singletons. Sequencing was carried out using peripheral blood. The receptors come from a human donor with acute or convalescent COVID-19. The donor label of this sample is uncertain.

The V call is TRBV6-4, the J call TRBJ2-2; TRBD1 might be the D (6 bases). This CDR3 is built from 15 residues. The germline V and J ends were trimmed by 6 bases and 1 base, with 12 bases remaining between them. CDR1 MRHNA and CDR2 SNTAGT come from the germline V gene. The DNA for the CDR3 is TGTGCCAGCAGAGGCTTACAGGGGAACACCGGGGAGCTGTTTTTT. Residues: CASRGLQGNTGELFF.

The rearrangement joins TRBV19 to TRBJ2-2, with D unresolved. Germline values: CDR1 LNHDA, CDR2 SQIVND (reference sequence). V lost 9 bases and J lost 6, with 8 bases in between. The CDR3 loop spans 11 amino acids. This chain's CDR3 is CASTAAGELFF. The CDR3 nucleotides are TGTGCCAGCACGGCGGCCGGGGAGCTGTTTTTT.

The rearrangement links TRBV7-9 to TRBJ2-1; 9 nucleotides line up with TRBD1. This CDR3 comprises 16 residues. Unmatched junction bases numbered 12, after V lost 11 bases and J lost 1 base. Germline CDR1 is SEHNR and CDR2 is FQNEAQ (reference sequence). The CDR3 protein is CAAGTGRVRSYNEQFF. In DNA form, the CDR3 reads TGTGCCGCGGGGACAGGGCGGGTTAGGTCCTACAATGAGCAGTTCTTC. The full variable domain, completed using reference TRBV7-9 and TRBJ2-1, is DTGVSQNPRHKITKRGQNVTFRCDPISEHNRLYWYRQTLGQGPEFLTYFQNEAQLEKSRLLSDRFSAERPKGSFSTLEIQRTEQGDSAMYLCAAGTGRVRSYNEQFFGPGTRLTVL.

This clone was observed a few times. The CDR3 sequence is CASSLASNTGELFF. The CDR3 DNA reads TGTGCCAGCAGCTTAGCCTCGAACACCGGGGAGCTGTTTTTT. The chain has TRBV7-9 and TRBJ2-2; D not certain. The CDR3 has 14 residues. Trimming removed 0 bases from V and 0 bases from J, with 2 bases in between. The germline V gene has CDR1 SEHNR and CDR2 FQNEAQ (reference sequence).

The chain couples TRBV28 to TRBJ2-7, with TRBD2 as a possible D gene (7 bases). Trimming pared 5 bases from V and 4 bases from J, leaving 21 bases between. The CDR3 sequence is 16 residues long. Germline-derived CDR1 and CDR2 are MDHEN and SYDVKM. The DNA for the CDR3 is TGTGCCAGCAGTCTTGGGGGGGGGCAGACCAGATACGAGCAGTACTTC. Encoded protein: CASSLGGGQTRYEQYF.